The clone carrying this TCR beta chain was seen a single time. The data stem from a study of monozygotic twins with cystic fibrosis. V dropped 5 bases and J dropped 5; count of bases not matched to a gene: 8. CDR3 size: 15 residues. Germline V lookup: CDR1 LNHNV, CDR2 YYDKDF (reference sequence). Only in-frame clones appear in the TCRdb table, and some are missing; sequencing was by immunoSEQ multiplex PCR. The sample includes about 15,000 clones, approximately 98% of them seen just once. This sequence originates from a girl aged 2 to 10 with cystic fibrosis. The sample taken for sequencing was blood. This sequence joins TRBV15 and TRBJ1-2; 10 bases are shared with TRBD1. The CDR3: CATSVDRGLSYGYTF. The CDR3 nucleotides are TGTGCCACCAGCGTCGACAGGGGGCTATCTTATGGCTACACCTTC. Full variable domain (missing parts from reference TRBV15 and TRBJ1-2): DAMVIQNPRYQVTQFGKPVTLSCSQTLNHNVMYWYQQKSSQAPKLLFHYYDKDFNNEADTPDNFQSRRPNTSFCFLDIRSPGLGDTAMYLCATSVDRGLSYGYTFGSGTRLTVV.